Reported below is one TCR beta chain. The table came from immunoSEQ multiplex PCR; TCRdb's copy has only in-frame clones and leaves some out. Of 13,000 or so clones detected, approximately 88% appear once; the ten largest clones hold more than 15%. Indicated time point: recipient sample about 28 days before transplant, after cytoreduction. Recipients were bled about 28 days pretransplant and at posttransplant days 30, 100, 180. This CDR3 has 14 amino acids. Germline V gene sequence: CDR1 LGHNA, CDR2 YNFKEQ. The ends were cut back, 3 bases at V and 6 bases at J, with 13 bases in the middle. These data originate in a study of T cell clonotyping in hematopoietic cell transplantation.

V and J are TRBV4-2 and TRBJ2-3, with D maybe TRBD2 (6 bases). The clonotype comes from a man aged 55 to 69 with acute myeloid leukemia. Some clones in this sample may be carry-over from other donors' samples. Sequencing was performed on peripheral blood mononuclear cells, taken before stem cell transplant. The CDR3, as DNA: TGTGCCAGCAGCCAGAAGGAGGGTTTGGATACGCAGTATTTT. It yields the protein CASSQKEGLDTQYF.